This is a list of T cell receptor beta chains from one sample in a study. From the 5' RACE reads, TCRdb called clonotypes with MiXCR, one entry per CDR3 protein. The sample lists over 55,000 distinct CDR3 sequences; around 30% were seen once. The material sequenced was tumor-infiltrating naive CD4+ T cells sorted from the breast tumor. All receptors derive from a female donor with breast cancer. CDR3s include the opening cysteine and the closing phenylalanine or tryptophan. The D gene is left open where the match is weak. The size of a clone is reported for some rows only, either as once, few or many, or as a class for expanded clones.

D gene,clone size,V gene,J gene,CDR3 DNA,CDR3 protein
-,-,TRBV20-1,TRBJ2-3,TGCAGTGCCCCCACTAATCCGGGACGGTACACAGATACGCAGTATTTT,CSAPTNPGRYTDTQYF
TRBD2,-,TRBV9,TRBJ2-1,TGTGCCAGCGGCGAGGGACTAGCGGGAATTTACAATGAGCAGTTCTTC,CASGEGLAGIYNEQFF
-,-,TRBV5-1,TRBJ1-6,TGCGCCAGCAGCGACTCGAATTCACCCCTCCACTTT,CASSDSNSPLHF
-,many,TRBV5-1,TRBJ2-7,TGCGCCAGCACACACCGAGGACAGAAGGACGAGCAGTACTTC,CASTHRGQKDEQYF
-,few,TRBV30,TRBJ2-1,TGTGCCTGGAGTAAAGGGCTCAAGTACAATGAGCAGTTCTTC,CAWSKGLKYNEQFF
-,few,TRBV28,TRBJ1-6,TGTGCCAGCACCTTGGGGGGTACTCCACCCCTCCACTTT,CASTLGGTPPLHF
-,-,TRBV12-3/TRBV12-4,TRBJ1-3,TGTGCCGGCAGTTTACTTAATCCAGGCGGAAACACCATATATTTT,CAGSLLNPGGNTIYF
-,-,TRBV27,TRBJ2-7,TGTGCCAGCAGTATCGCGAACGAGCAGTACTTC,CASSIANEQYF
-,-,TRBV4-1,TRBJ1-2,TGCGCCAGCAGCCAGGCCGGGACGGGTAGGAGGGGCTACACCTTC,CASSQAGTGRRGYTF
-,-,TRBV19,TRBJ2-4,TGTGCCAGTAGTATACGGGGGGCGAACATTCGGTACTTC,CASSIRGANIRYF
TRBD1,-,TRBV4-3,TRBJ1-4,TGCGCCAGCAGCCAAGATCTGGGGACAGGGCTTCGTAGTAATGAAAAACTGTTTTTT,CASSQDLGTGLRSNEKLFF
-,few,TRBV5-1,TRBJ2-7,TGCGCCAGCAGCTTGATGGATGGGATTTACGAGCAGTACTTC,CASSLMDGIYEQYF
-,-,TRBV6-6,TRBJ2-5,TGTGCCAGCACGATCCCGGGCTTTTCTGAGACCCAGTACTTC,CASTIPGFSETQYF
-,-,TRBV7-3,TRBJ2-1,TGTGCCAGCAGCTTAACTCGGATTGGGGATGAGCAGTTCTTC,CASSLTRIGDEQFF
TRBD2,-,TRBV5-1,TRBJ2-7,TGCGCCAGCAGCTTATATACTAGCGGAGTCGAGCAGTACTTC,CASSLYTSGVEQYF
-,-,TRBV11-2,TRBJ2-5,TGTGCCAGCAGCTTAGATCATGGGTACCAAGAGACCCAGTACTTC,CASSLDHGYQETQYF
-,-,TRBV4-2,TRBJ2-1,TGTGCCAGCAGCCTGCGCTATGAGCAGTTCTTC,CASSLRYEQFF
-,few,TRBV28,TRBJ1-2,TGTGCCAGCAGCGGCGGACCCTATGGCTACACCTTC,CASSGGPYGYTF
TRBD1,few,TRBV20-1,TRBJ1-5,TGCAGTGCTAGGGAAAGACAGGGTGTTGGACAGCCCCAGCATTTT,CSARERQGVGQPQHF
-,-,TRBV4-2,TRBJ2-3,TGTGCCAGCAGCCAAGTGGCGGGCGCAGGGGTGGCAGATACGCAGTATTTT,CASSQVAGAGVADTQYF
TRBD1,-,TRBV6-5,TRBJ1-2,TGTGCCAGCAGTTACGGCGGGACAGCTAACTATGGCTACACCTTC,CASSYGGTANYGYTF
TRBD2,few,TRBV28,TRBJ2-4,TGTGCCAGCAGGTATACTAGCGGGTCAAACATTCAGTACTTC,CASRYTSGSNIQYF
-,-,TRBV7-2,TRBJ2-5,TGTGCCAGCAGCCAAGATCCAACCGAAGGGACCCAGTACTTC,CASSQDPTEGTQYF
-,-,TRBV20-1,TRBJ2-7,TGCAGTCTCCGTGTTTTTACGTCCTACGAGCAGTACTTC,CSLRVFTSYEQYF
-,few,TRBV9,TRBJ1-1,TGTGCCAGCAGCGTAGCTACGGGAGGCTTGTCTGAAGCTTTCTTT,CASSVATGGLSEAFF
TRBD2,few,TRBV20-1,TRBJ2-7,TGCAGTGCCCCCTTTACGGGACTAGCGGGAGGCGAGCAGTACTTC,CSAPFTGLAGGEQYF
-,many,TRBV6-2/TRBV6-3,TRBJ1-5,TGTGCCAGCAGTTACCTGGCATCGCCCCAGCATTTT,CASSYLASPQHF
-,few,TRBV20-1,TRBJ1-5,TGCAGTGCTAGGGACACAGGGTCGAAAAATCAGCCCCAGCATTTT,CSARDTGSKNQPQHF
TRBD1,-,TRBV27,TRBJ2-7,TGTGCCAGCAGCTCTCCGGGACAGGGCAGCGAGCAGTACTTC,CASSSPGQGSEQYF
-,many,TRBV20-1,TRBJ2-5,TGCAGTGCTAGAGACACTAGCCTCCCTACCCAGTACTTC,CSARDTSLPTQYF
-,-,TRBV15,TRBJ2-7,TGTGCCACCAGCAGAGATCCGGGGGCCTACGAGCAGTACTTC,CATSRDPGAYEQYF
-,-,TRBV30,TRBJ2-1,TGTGCCTGGAGTGTGTCCGGGTTAGGCTCCTACAATGAGCAGTTCTTC,CAWSVSGLGSYNEQFF
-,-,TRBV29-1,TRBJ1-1,TGCAGCGTTGAAGGCCGACTGAGCACTGAAGCTTTCTTT,CSVEGRLSTEAFF
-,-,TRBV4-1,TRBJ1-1,TGCGCCAGCAGCCAAGGGGGGAGGTACACTGAAGCTTTCTTT,CASSQGGRYTEAFF
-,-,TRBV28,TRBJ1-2,TGTGCCAGCAGTTTAGGGTTAAAGACAGGCTATGGCTACACCTTC,CASSLGLKTGYGYTF
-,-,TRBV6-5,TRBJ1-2,TGTGCCAGCAGCCGAACTCGGACAGCAGGGGTGTATGGCTACACCTTC,CASSRTRTAGVYGYTF
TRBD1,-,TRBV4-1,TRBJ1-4,TGCGCCAGCAGCCATTCAACCGGGACAGGGGGCGAAAAACTGTTTTTT,CASSHSTGTGGEKLFF
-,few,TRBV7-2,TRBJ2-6,TGTGCCAGCAGCGGACGGTTCTCTGGGGCCAACGTCCTGACTTTC,CASSGRFSGANVLTF
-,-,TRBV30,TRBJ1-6,TGTGCCTGGGTGAGGGAAGGACCCCTCCACTTT,CAWVREGPLHF
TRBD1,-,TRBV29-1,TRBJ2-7,TGCAGCGCTGGGACAGGGAAGGGCTACGAGCAGTACTTC,CSAGTGKGYEQYF
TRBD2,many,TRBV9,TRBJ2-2,TGTGCCAGCAGCCCTCGGGGGGGCGTTCCAGGGGAGCTGTTTTTT,CASSPRGGVPGELFF
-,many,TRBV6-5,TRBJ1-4,TGTGCCAGCAGTTTAACAGGGAAGGGCGATGAAAAACTGTTTTTT,CASSLTGKGDEKLFF
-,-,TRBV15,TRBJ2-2,TGTGCCACCAGCAGAGATTTAGGGATCGGGGAGCTGTTTTTT,CATSRDLGIGELFF
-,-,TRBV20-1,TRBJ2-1,TGCAGTGCTAAGCAGGGGGGCAATGAGCAGTTCTTC,CSAKQGGNEQFF
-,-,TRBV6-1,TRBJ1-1,TGTGCCAGCAGTCGGGTTCTGGACACTGAAGCTTCCTTT,CASSRVLDTEASF
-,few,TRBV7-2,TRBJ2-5,TGTGCCAGCAGCTCCTGGGAGACCCAGTACTTC,CASSSWETQYF
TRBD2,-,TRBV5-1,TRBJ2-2,TGCGCCAGCCATAGTGGGAGCGGGAGGAGGACCGGGGAGCTGTTTTTT,CASHSGSGRRTGELFF
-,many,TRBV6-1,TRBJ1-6,TGTGCCAGCAGTGAACGACCTGGGAATTCACCCCTCCACTTT,CASSERPGNSPLHF
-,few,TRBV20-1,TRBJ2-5,TGCAGTGCTAGAGATCCCCGGACCTGGACCCAGTACTTC,CSARDPRTWTQYF
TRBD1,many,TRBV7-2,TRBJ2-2,TGTGCCAGCAATCTACAGGGGACCGGGGAGCTGTTTTTT,CASNLQGTGELFF
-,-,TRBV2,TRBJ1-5,TGTGCCAGCACATCACAGGGAGGGGACCAGCCCCAGCATTTT,CASTSQGGDQPQHF
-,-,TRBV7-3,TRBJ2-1,TGTGCCAGCAGCTTAGGGTCCTGGTCCTACAATGAGCAGTTCTTC,CASSLGSWSYNEQFF
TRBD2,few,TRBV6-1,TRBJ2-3,TGTGCCAGCAGTCCTCCGGGGGGGTTCACAGATACGCAGTATTTT,CASSPPGGFTDTQYF
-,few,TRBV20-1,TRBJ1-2,TGCAGTGCCTTGACTAACAGGGTAAACTATGGCTACACCTTC,CSALTNRVNYGYTF
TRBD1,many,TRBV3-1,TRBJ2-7,TGTGCCAGCAGCTTTGGACAGGGAGATACCTACGAGCAGTACTTC,CASSFGQGDTYEQYF
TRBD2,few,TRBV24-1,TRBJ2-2,TGTGCCACCAGTCAACTAGCGGGAGCGCGGACCGGGGAGCTGTTTTTT,CATSQLAGARTGELFF
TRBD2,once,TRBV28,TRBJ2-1,TGTGCCAGCAGTTCTACGGGGACTAGCGATCATGCTGAGCAGTTCTTC,CASSSTGTSDHAEQFF
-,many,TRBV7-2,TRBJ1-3,TGTGCCAGCAGCATGGGACCCTCTGGAAACACCATATATTTT,CASSMGPSGNTIYF
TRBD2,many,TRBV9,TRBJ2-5,TGTGCCAGCAGCGTAGGGAATAGCGGGGGGTTCGAGACCCAGTACTTC,CASSVGNSGGFETQYF
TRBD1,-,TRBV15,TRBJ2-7,TGTGCCACCAGCAGAGAGACAGGGGATAGTGAGCAGTACTTC,CATSRETGDSEQYF